The 20 T cell receptor beta chains presented below share a single source sample, sequenced in a study of cytomegalovirus exposure and HLA in healthy donors. The PCR made use of 60 Vbeta and 13 Jbeta primers. TCRdb keeps only in-frame clones here, not all; method: immunoSEQ multiplex PCR. Among around 110,000 clones listed, about 69% were seen once. Source material: PBMCs. Receptors were obtained from a woman younger than 35 in good health and CMV-seronegative.

CDR3 amino acids: CASSGDQAKNQPQHF. CDR3 nucleotides: TGTGCCAGCAGCGGTGATCAGGCAAAGAATCAGCCCCAGCATTTT. This chain joins TRBV2 and TRBJ1-5; D remains unclear. V was cut by 6 bases and J by 4 bases, with 16 bases left in between. Germline CDR1 is SNHLY and CDR2 is FYNNEI. The CDR3 is 15 amino acids. Supplemented by reference TRBV2 and TRBJ1-5, the full variable domain reads EPEVTQTPSHQVTQMGQEVILRCVPISNHLYFYWYRQILGQKVEFLVSFYNNEISEKSEIFDDQFSVERPDGSNFTLKIRSTKLEDSAMYFCASSGDQAKNQPQHFGDGTRLSIL.

Concerning this clone: An end of the junction does not agree with germline; a read error may underlie this. The chain recombines TRBV7-7 with TRBJ2-5; 8 bases are shared with TRBD2. Germline CDR1 and CDR2: SSHAT and FNYEAQ (reference sequence). This CDR3 is 14 amino acids long. The CDR3 protein is CASSPGGARETQYF. CDR3 DNA sequence: TGTGCTAGCAGCCCCGGGGGGGCCCGAGAGACCCAGTACTTC.

V and J are TRBV27 and TRBJ1-2, with 9 bases fitting TRBD1. J lost 4 bases, V lost 6 bases, and 3 bases had no gene match. This CDR3 region has 13 residues. The germline CDR1 and CDR2 sequences are MNHEY and SMNVEV (reference sequence). The CDR3, as DNA: TGTGCCAGCAGGGGGACAGGGACCTATGGCTACACCTTC. Translated: CASRGTGTYGYTF.

This clone was found a few times. The chain links TRBV5-1 to TRBJ2-5, with D perhaps matching TRBD1 (6 bases). V lost 4 bases, J lost 2 bases, and 12 bases lay in between. The CDR3 covers 14 residues. Germline V gene sequence: CDR1 SGHRS, CDR2 YFSETQ. CDR3 nucleotides: TGCGCCAGCAGCCTGAGGACAGCTCAAGAGACCCAGTACTTC. Its translation: CASSLRTAQETQYF.

The rearrangement uses TRBV29-1 and TRBJ1-2; possibly TRBD1 for D (5 bases). The V end was cut by 4 bases, the J end by 2 bases, with 14 bases between. This CDR3 spans 14 amino acids. Germline V gene lookup returns CDR1 SQVTM and CDR2 ANQGSEA. This CDR3 reads CSVGGLQPNYGYTF. CDR3 DNA: TGCAGCGTTGGGGGACTTCAACCGAACTATGGCTACACCTTC.

The gene calls are TRBV29-1 and TRBJ2-3; maybe TRBD2 (6 bases). The V gene lost 3 bases and the J gene lost 11 bases, with 12 bases spanning the gap. Looked up from germline, CDR1 is SQVTM and CDR2 is ANQGSEA. This CDR3 contains 11 residues. This CDR3 is CSVELANGQYF. The CDR3 DNA sequence: TGCAGCGTTGAGCTAGCGAATGGGCAGTATTTT.

The chain uses TRBV30 and TRBJ2-7, with TRBD1 identical over 9 bases. The length of the CDR3 is 15 residues. The V and J ends lost 2 bases and 2 bases, in that order; junction bases with no gene match: 7. Germline-derived CDR1 and CDR2 are GTSNPN and SVGIG (reference sequence). The CDR3 protein is CAWSSWGQGPYEQYF. In nucleotides, the CDR3 is TGTGCCTGGAGTAGCTGGGGACAGGGCCCCTACGAGCAGTACTTC. Drawing the rest from reference TRBV30 and TRBJ2-7, the complete variable domain is SQTIHQWPATLVQPVGSPLSLECTVEGTSNPNLYWYRQAAGRGLQLLFYSVGIGQISSEVPQNLSASRPQDRQFILSSKKLLLSDSGFYLCAWSSWGQGPYEQYFGPGTRLTVT.

This clone was detected only a few times. The chain has TRBV4-1 and TRBJ1-1, with TRBD1 matching 7 bases. This CDR3 is built from 17 residues. Trimming at V came to 1 base and at J to 1 base, leaving 9 bases not matched to a gene. Germline loops: CDR1 MGHRA, CDR2 YSYEKL. The CDR3 protein is CASSQAHMDRTNTEAFF. The CDR3, as DNA: TGCGCCAGCAGCCAAGCCCATATGGACAGGACGAACACTGAAGCTTTCTTT.

This sequence joins TRBV5-6 and TRBJ1-2; TRBD1 matches at 8 bases. The CDR3 has 15 residues. Trimming removed 4 bases from V and 0 bases from J; junction bases left unmatched: 5. CDR1 SGHDT and CDR2 YYEEEE come from the germline V gene. CDR3 nucleotides: TGTGCCAGCAGCCGGGACAGGTTAGCTAACTATGGCTACACCTTC. It is translated as CASSRDRLANYGYTF.

In its sample, this clone was seen a few times. This chain uses TRBV5-1 with TRBJ1-3, with 9 nucleotides matching TRBD1. This CDR3 contains 17 residues. Germline-derived CDR1 and CDR2 are SGHRS and YFSETQ. The V gene end was trimmed by 4 bases and the J gene end by 0 bases; junction bases not matched to a gene: 8. Written as DNA, the CDR3 is TGCGCCAGCAGCCCGTGGGGGGACAGGGCCTCTGGAAACACCATATATTTT. The encoded protein is CASSPWGDRASGNTIYF.

This clone came up a few times. This chain connects TRBV30 to TRBJ2-2, with 8 bases identical to TRBD1. Germline V gives CDR1 GTSNPN, CDR2 SVGIG (reference sequence). This CDR3 comprises 14 residues. The J segment lost 4 bases and the V segment lost 0 bases, leaving 1 base of the junction unmatched. CDR3 region: CAWSVGQGTGELFF. CDR3 DNA sequence: TGTGCCTGGAGTGTCGGACAGGGCACCGGGGAGCTGTTTTTT.

As regards this clone: Other DNA sequences in this specimen translate into the identical CDR3. V usage is TRBV28 and J usage is TRBJ1-5; D ambiguous. Germline assignment: CDR1 MDHEN and CDR2 SYDVKM. CDR3 length equals 12 residues. V was pared by 6 bases and J by 4 bases, with 7 bases between. The CDR3: CASRGRNQPQHF. DNA for the CDR3: TGTGCCAGCAGGGGCCGGAATCAGCCCCAGCATTTT.

The V and J genes are TRBV19 and TRBJ1-1; the D gene is possibly TRBD1 (6 bases). This CDR3 is built from 14 residues. V was trimmed by 4 bases and J by 1 base, leaving 10 bases between them. CDR1 LNHDA and CDR2 SQIVND come from the germline V gene (reference sequence). The CDR3 sequence: CASSKGGANTEAFF. DNA for the CDR3: TGTGCCAGTAGTAAAGGGGGTGCGAACACTGAAGCTTTCTTT.

CDR3 bases: TGTGCCAGCAGTAAACTCGACAGAGCTGCGGAACTGTTTTTT. Translated: CASSKLDRAAELFF. The genes are TRBV27 and TRBJ1-4; possible D gene TRBD1, 5 bases. The V end was cut by 5 bases, the J end by 12 bases, with 19 bases between. CDR1 and CDR2 from the germline V gene are MNHEY and SMNVEV (reference sequence). The CDR3 spans 14 residues.

The rearrangement uses TRBV19 and TRBJ2-7; TRBD1 is a possible D gene (5 bases). Trimming left V 5 bases short and J 0 bases short, with 17 bases between. This CDR3 has 16 amino acids. Germline V gene data show CDR1 as LNHDA and CDR2 as SQIVND (reference sequence). CDR3 in DNA: TGTGCCAGTAGTCCTTACCCCACAGGTAACTCCTACGAGCAGTACTTC. Translated: CASSPYPTGNSYEQYF.

The rearrangement links TRBV19 to TRBJ2-1, with D tentatively TRBD1 (5 bases). Trimming took off 7 bases at V and 0 bases at J, with 13 bases between the two ends. The CDR3 is 15 residues long. The V gene's germline CDR1 is LNHDA and CDR2 SQIVND (reference sequence). The CDR3 here is CASMVTGSSYNEQFF. DNA for the CDR3: TGTGCCAGTATGGTAACAGGTAGCTCCTACAATGAGCAGTTCTTC.

The chain carries TRBV19 and TRBJ1-5; no reliable D call. This CDR3 spans 12 amino acids. Per the germline V gene, CDR1 is LNHDA and CDR2 is SQIVND (reference sequence). V was cut by 3 bases and J by 6 bases, with 6 bases left in between. DNA for the CDR3: TGTGCCAGTAGTATGGGAGGTCAGCCCCAGCATTTT. Amino acid sequence: CASSMGGQPQHF.

This clone has just one count. This chain links TRBV2 with TRBJ1-2; 7 nucleotides line up with TRBD1. Trimming at V came to 4 bases and at J to 6 bases, leaving 8 bases not matched to a gene. The CDR3 consists of 14 residues. Germline CDR1 reads SNHLY; CDR2 reads FYNNEI. The DNA for the CDR3 is TGTGCCAGCAGTGGAAGAGGGGGCCCTAATGGCTACACCTTC. Its translation: CASSGRGGPNGYTF.

CDR3 in DNA: TGCGCCAGCAGCTTGGCCGGAGGGGATGGAAACACCATATATTTT. This sequence encodes CASSLAGGDGNTIYF. The chain couples TRBV5-1 to TRBJ1-3; tentative D call: TRBD1 (5 bases). V gave up 0 bases and J gave up 3 bases, with 10 bases separating them. This CDR3 is 15 amino acids long. Germline V gene data show CDR1 as SGHRS and CDR2 as YFSETQ.

This clone was counted only a few times. This chain uses TRBV4-1 with TRBJ2-7, with D hard to call. The CDR3 is 15 residues long. Germline V gene sequence: CDR1 MGHRA, CDR2 YSYEKL. V lost 4 bases and J lost 4, with 17 bases in between. This CDR3 is CASSPRRQAPYEQYF. In nucleotides, the CDR3 is TGCGCCAGCAGCCCCCGCCGCCAGGCTCCTTACGAGCAGTACTTC.